This T cell receptor beta chain was captured by sequencing in a study of T cells after yellow fever vaccination. Study findings and constraints: Of the clonotypes, a small share occurred in both CD4 and CD8 compartments. FACS-sorted repertoires could harbor abundant contaminating bulk-population clonotypes.

As to this clonotype: Its antigen is still unknown.

CDR1 and CDR2 from the germline V gene are ENHRY and SYGVKD. Trimming took off 9 bases at V and 6 bases at J, with 12 bases between the two ends. The CDR3 totals 12 residues. Researchers made TCR cDNA using 5'RACE template switching, and this step added a universal primer site and UMIs. TCRdb reprocessed the 5' RACE reads with MiXCR, giving one entry per CDR3 protein. This table holds fewer than 450,000 distinct CDR3 sequences, 8.1% found once. The gene calls are TRBV10-3 and TRBJ1-5; no definite D call. This specimen was PBMCs, taken more than 40 days after the first yellow fever vaccination. The sequence came from a man aged 18 to 29 who received the YFV17D yellow fever vaccine. The CDR3, as DNA: TGTGCCATGTCTTCTAGTCGTCAGCCCCAGCATTTT. Translating it yields CAMSSSRQPQHF.